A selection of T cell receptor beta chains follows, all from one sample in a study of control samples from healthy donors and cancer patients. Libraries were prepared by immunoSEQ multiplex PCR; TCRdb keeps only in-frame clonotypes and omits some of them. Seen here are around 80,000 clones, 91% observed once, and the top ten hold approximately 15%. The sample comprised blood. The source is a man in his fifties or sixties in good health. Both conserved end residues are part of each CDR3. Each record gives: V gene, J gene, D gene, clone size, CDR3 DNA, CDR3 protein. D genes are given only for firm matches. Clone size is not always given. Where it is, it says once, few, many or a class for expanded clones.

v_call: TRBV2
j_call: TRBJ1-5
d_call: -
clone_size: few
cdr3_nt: TGTGCCAGCAGGATGGGACCGAGCAATCAGCCCCAGCATTTT
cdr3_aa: CASRMGPSNQPQHF

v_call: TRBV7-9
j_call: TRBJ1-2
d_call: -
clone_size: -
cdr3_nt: TGTGCCAGCAGCTTAGGTCCGGGAGAGGGCTACACCTTC
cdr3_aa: CASSLGPGEGYTF

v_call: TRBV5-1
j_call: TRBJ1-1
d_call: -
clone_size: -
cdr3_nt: TGCGCCAGCAGCTCACAGGGGAACACTGAAGCTTTCTTT
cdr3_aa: CASSSQGNTEAFF

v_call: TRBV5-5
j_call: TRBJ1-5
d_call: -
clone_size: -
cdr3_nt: TGTGCCAGCAGCTTAGAAGCGGCGGTCGGCAATCAGCCCCAGCATTTT
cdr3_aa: CASSLEAAVGNQPQHF

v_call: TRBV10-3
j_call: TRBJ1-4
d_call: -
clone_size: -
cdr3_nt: TGTGCCACCACTCAAAACTCAGGTGTTGAAAAACTGTTTTTT
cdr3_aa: CATTQNSGVEKLFF

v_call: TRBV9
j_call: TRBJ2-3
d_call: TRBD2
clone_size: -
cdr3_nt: TGTGCCAGCAACCGGGGGGGCCCAGATACGCAGTATTTT
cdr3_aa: CASNRGGPDTQYF

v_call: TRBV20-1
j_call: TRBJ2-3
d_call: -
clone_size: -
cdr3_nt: TGCAGTGCCCTAAAGGGTGCACCGCAGTATTTT
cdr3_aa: CSALKGAPQYF

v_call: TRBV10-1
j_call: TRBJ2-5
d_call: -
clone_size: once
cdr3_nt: TGCGCCAGCAGGGCGTCCCCGGTGGAGACCCAGTACTTC
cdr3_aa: CASRASPVETQYF

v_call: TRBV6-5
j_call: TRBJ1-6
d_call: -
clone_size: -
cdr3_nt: TGTGCCAGCCGCCGGATTAGTAATTCACCCCTCCACTTT
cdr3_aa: CASRRISNSPLHF

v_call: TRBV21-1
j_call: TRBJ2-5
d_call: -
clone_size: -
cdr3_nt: TGTGCCAGCATCCTTGAACAGGGAGGCGAGACCCAGTACTTC
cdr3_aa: CASILEQGGETQYF

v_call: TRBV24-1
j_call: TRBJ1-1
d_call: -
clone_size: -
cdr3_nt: TGTGCCACCAGCCCACAGGGTCGCACTGAAGCTTTCTTT
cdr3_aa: CATSPQGRTEAFF

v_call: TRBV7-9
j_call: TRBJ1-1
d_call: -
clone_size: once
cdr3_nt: TGTGCCAGCAAGCTACAGGGCTACACTGAAGCTTTCTTT
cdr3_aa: CASKLQGYTEAFF

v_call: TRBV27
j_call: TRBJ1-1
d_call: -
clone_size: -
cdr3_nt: TGTGCCAGCAGTCTTGAACAAATGATGAACACTGAAGCTTTCTTT
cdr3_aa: CASSLEQMMNTEAFF

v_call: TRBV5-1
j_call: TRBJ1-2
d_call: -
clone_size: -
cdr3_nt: TGCGCCAGCAGCCAGGGGCAGGGAGACTATGGCTACACCTTC
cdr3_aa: CASSQGQGDYGYTF

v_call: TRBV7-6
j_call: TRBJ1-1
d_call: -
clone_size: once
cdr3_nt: TGTGCCAGCAGCTTAGCGCCGGGTAGGAACACTGAAGCTTTCTTT
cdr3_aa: CASSLAPGRNTEAFF

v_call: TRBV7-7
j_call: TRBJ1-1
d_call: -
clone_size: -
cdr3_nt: TGTGCCAGCAGCGCCCCGTTAAGTGCAAGCACTGAAGCTTTCTTT
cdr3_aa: CASSAPLSASTEAFF

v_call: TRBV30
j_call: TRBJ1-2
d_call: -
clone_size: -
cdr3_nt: TGTGCCTGGAGACCCGACACCTTCAACTATGGCTACACCTTC
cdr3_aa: CAWRPDTFNYGYTF

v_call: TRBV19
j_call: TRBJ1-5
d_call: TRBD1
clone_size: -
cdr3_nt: TGTGCCAGTAGTCTACAGGGGATTGGTCAGCCCCAGCATTTT
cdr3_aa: CASSLQGIGQPQHF